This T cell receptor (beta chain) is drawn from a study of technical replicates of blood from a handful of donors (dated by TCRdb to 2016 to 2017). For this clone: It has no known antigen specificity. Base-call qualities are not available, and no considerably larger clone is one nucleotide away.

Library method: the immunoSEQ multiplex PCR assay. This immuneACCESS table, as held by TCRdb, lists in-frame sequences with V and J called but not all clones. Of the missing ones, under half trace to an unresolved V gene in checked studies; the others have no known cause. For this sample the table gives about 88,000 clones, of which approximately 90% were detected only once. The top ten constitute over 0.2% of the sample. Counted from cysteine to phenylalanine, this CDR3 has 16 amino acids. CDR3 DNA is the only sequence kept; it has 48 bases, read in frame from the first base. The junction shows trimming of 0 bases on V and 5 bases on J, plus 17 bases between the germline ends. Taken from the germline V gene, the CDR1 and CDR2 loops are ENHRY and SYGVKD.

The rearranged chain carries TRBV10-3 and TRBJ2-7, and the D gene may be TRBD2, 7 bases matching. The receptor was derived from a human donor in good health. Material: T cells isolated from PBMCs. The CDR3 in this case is CAISESEGGGINEQYF. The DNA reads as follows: TGTGCCATCAGTGAGTCTGAAGGGGGGGGCATAAACGAGCAGTACTTC.